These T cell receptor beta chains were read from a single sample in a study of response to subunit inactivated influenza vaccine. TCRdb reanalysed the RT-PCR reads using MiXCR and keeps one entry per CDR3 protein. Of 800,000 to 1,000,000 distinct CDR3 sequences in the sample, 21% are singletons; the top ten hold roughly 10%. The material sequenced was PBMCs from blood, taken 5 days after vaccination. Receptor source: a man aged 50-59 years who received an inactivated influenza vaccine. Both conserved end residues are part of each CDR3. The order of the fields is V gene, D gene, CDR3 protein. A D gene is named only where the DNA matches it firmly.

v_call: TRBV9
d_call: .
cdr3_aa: CASSEEPQDGTGFRSTQYF

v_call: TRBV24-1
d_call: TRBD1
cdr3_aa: CATQGQGSYNEQFF

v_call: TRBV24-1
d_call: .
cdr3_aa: CATTPGVNTGELFF

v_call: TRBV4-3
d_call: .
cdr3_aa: CASSPMVDTDTQYF

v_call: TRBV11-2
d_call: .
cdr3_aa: CASSLAGGTTYEQYF

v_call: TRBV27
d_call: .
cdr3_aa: CASRTGSQPQHF

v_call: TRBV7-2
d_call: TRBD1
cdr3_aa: CASSFVGSGGGGQPQHF

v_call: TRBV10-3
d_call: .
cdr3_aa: CAISEMSGNTIYF

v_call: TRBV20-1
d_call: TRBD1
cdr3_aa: CSASWTGGTDTQYF

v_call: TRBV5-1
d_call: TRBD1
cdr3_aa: CASSPLTGATTGELFF

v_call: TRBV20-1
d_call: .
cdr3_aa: CSANLFYEQYF

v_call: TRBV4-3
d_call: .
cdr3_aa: CASSQLFSADTQYF

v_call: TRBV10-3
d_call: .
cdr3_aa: CATCQGPGLHEQYF

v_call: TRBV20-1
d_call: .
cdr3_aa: CSARDGGRNNQPQHF

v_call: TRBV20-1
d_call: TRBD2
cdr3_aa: CSARGLAEWGTDTQYF

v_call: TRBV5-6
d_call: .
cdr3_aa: CASSFSYTRGELFF

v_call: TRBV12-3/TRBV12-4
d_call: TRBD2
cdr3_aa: CASSLVASGVQFF

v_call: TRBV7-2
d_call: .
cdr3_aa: CASTKDYEQYF

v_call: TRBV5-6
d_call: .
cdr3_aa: CASSKLNQPQHF

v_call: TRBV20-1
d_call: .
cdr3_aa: CSAVGRARVEQFF

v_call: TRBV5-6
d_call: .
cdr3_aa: CASSLDGTQRTGELFF

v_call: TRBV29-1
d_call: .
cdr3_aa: CSVAGTGTGYTF

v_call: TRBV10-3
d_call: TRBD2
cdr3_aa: CAISDPSTSGSTDTQYF

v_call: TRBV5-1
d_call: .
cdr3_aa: CASSLDTTYEQYF

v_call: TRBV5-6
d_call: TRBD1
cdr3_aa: CASSLAGQQAFF

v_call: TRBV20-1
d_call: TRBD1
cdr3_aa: CSARTGVSYNEQFF

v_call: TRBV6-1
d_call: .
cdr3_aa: CASSESTDYYGYTF

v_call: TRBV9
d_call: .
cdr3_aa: CASSVASEDYEQYF

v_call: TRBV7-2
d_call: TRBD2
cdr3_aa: CASSSQLAGGYEQYF

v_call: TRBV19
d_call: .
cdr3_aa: CASRPWDTDTQYF

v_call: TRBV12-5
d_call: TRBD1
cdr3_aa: CASGISGGEAFF

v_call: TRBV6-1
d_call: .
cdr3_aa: CATLTGAKYNEQFF

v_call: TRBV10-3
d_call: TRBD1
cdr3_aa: CAIMGQGSYNEQFF

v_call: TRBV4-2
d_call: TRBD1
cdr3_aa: CASSQEGQNMYLDTQYF

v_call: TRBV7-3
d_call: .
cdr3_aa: CASRSTPRNTGELFF

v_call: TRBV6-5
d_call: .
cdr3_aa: CASSSARDPTDTQYF

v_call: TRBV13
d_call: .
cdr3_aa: CASGAGEQYF

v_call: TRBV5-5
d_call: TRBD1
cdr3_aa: CASSLPGQGIRTEAFF

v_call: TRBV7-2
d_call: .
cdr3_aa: CASSKDGNQPQHF

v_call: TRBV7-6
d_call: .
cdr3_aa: CASSFRTDPGELFF

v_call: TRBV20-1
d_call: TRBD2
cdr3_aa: CSASRVAGSNTGELFF

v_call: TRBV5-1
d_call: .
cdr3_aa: CASSFTDPTDTQYF

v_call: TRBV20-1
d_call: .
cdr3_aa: CSARDWLTGELFF

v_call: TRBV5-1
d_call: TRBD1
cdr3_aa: CASSLGLIGTGALTGTDTQYF

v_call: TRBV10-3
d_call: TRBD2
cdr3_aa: CAISESQLAGVGQYF